The 29 T cell receptor beta chains below were found in one sample sequenced in a study of a mutant IDH1 vaccine in newly diagnosed glioma. The table came from immunoSEQ multiplex PCR; TCRdb's copy has only in-frame clones and leaves some out. The repertoire holds about 56,000 clones, with 87% as singletons. Stated time point: week 23, last vaccination. All doses held 300 ug of mutant IDH1 20-mer peptide, with topical imiquimod. These receptors have no known antigen. The starting material was PBMCs, obtained from a glioma patient whose treatment included an IDH1 peptide vaccine. The receptors come from a man in his forties with glioma.

A single count supports this clone. This chain's CDR3 is CASRSPRAGSYGYTF. The CDR3 DNA is TGTGCCAGCCGATCTCCTCGGGCAGGGAGCTATGGCTACACCTTC. The V call is TRBV11-2, the J call TRBJ1-2; TRBD1 is a possible D gene (5 bases). The CDR3 is 15 residues long. Trimming took off 8 bases at V and 4 bases at J, with 20 bases between the two ends. Per the germline V gene, CDR1 is SGHAT and CDR2 is FQNNGV.

The V and J genes are TRBV7-2 and TRBJ2-7; 9 nucleotides line up with TRBD2. V gave up 3 bases and J gave up 7 bases; unmatched junction bases: 7. The length of the CDR3 is 14 residues. Germline V gene sequence: CDR1 SGHTA, CDR2 FQGNSA. The CDR3 DNA is TGTGCCAGCAGCTTTGCCTTAGCGGGGGCTGAGCAGTACTTC. Its translation is CASSFALAGAEQYF.

V usage is TRBV30 and J usage is TRBJ1-5; 7 nucleotides agree with TRBD1. This CDR3 is built from 14 residues. Germline-derived CDR1 and CDR2 are GTSNPN and SVGIG (reference sequence). The junction had 9 bases not matched to a gene; V was cut back by 4 bases and J by 6 bases. The CDR3 here is CAWKKDRRGQPQHF. The CDR3 DNA sequence: TGTGCCTGGAAAAAGGACAGGAGGGGTCAGCCCCAGCATTTT.

The V and J genes are TRBV7-2 and TRBJ2-1; possibly TRBD2 for D (6 bases). In germline, CDR1 is SGHTA, CDR2 FQGNSA. V was pared by 2 bases and J by 6 bases, with 8 bases between. The CDR3 consists of 13 residues. The CDR3, as DNA: TGTGCCAGCAGCTTACAGGGAGGCAATGAGCAGTTCTTC. Protein: CASSLQGGNEQFF.

The rearrangement uses TRBV5-4 and TRBJ1-2; D not resolved. Germline V lookup: CDR1 SGHNT, CDR2 YYREEE (reference sequence). Trimming took 5 bases from V and 2 from J, leaving 7 bases between them. The CDR3 length is 12 residues. The CDR3 region has the DNA TGTGCCAGCAGGGGGTTAAACTATGGCTACACCTTC. Translation: CASRGLNYGYTF.

The rearrangement links TRBV2 to TRBJ2-7; the match to TRBD1 covers 9 bases. CDR1 is SNHLY and CDR2 is FYNNEI in the germline V gene. CDR3 length equals 13 residues. The J segment lost 5 bases and the V segment lost 6 bases, leaving 5 bases of the junction unmatched. CDR3 sequence: CASSGTGSNEQYF. As DNA, the CDR3 is TGTGCCAGCAGCGGGACAGGGTCTAACGAGCAGTACTTC.

The chain uses TRBV28 and TRBJ2-7; D possibly corresponds to TRBD2 (5 bases). The germline V gene has CDR1 MDHEN and CDR2 SYDVKM. V lost 2 bases and J 5 bases, leaving 10 bases between the germline ends. CDR3 size: 13 residues. The CDR3: CASSLRWEHEQYF. The CDR3 bases are TGTGCCAGCAGTTTAAGGTGGGAGCACGAGCAGTACTTC. The variable domain in full, completed from reference TRBV28 and TRBJ2-7, reads DVKVTQSSRYLVKRTGEKVFLECVQDMDHENMFWYRQDPGLGLRLIYFSYDVKMKEKGDIPEGYSVSREKKERFSLILESASTNQTSMYLCASSLRWEHEQYFGPGTRLTVT.

This chain links TRBV14 with TRBJ2-3, with D possibly being TRBD1 or TRBD2 (7 bases each). The V and J ends lost 1 base and 8 bases respectively, with 22 bases between them. This CDR3 has 17 residues. Germline CDR1 and CDR2: SGHDN and FVKESK. The CDR3 DNA is TGTGCCAGCAGCCAAGGCAGGGAGGGGGCGAAGAAATTTACGCAGTATTTT. Protein sequence: CASSQGREGAKKFTQYF.

The chain couples TRBV7-3 to TRBJ2-1; 8 nucleotides agree with TRBD2. The V gene's germline CDR1 is SGHTA and CDR2 FQGTGA. The ends lost 5 bases at V and 6 bases at J; junction bases unmatched: 15. The CDR3 runs to 17 residues. The CDR3 nucleotides read TGTGCCAGCAGCCCAACCCCAGCAGCGGGAGTTAGCAATGAGCAGTTCTTC. Protein product: CASSPTPAAGVSNEQFF.

The chain combines TRBV5-4 with TRBJ2-1; D tentatively reads TRBD1 or TRBD2 (6 bases each). The V gene lost 4 bases and the J gene lost 7 bases, with 15 bases spanning the gap. Germline V gene lookup returns CDR1 SGHNT and CDR2 YYREEE (reference sequence). CDR3 length: 14 residues. This CDR3 reads CASSLNRGRNEQFF. The CDR3 nucleotides are TGTGCCAGCAGCCTGAATAGGGGGAGGAATGAGCAGTTCTTC.

V usage is TRBV5-6 and J usage is TRBJ1-1; 9 bases agree with TRBD1. Losses at the gene ends were 0 bases for V and 4 bases for J; bases not matched to a gene: 4. Germline V gene data show CDR1 as SGHDT and CDR2 as YYEEEE. The CDR3 is 15 residues long. CDR3 coding DNA: TGTGCCAGCAGCTTGGTTGGGACAGGGCCCACTGAAGCTTTCTTT. It specifies CASSLVGTGPTEAFF.

This clone was seen a handful of times. This chain connects TRBV7-9 to TRBJ2-7; 14 bases match TRBD2. The trim removed 4 bases at V and 4 bases at J, leaving 9 bases unmatched. The CDR3 spans 17 residues. The germline gives CDR1 SEHNR, CDR2 FQNEAQ (reference sequence). CDR3 bases: TGTGCCAGCAGCTCCTGGACTAGCGGGAGGCTACAATACGAGCAGTACTTC. Translation: CASSSWTSGRLQYEQYF.

The chain recombines TRBV11-1 with TRBJ2-1; D might be TRBD1 or TRBD2, each matching 5 bases. This CDR3 is 14 amino acids long. Per the germline V gene, CDR1 is SGHAT and CDR2 is FQDESV (reference sequence). V was clipped by 5 bases and J by 6 bases, with 14 bases between them. The CDR3 protein is CASSITGTLNEQFF. In DNA form, the CDR3 reads TGTGCCAGCAGCATAACCGGGACGCTCAATGAGCAGTTCTTC.

This chain joins TRBV7-8 and TRBJ2-1; either TRBD1 or TRBD2 may supply D (5 bases each). Germline assignment: CDR1 SGHVS and CDR2 FQNEAQ. V was pared by 4 bases and J by 8 bases, with 15 bases between. The CDR3 is made up of 14 amino acids. CDR3 bases: TGTGCCAGCAGCTCAGTCCAGGGAGTTTATGAGCAGTTCTTC. Translated: CASSSVQGVYEQFF.

The chain has TRBV7-2 and TRBJ1-2, with TRBD1 as a possible D gene (6 bases). V was clipped by 5 bases and J by 4 bases, with 20 bases between them. This CDR3 contains 16 residues. Germline values: CDR1 SGHTA, CDR2 FQGNSA. CDR3 amino acids: CASSPDGGRLSYGYTF. The CDR3 nucleotides read TGTGCCAGCAGCCCCGACGGGGGGCGCTTGAGCTATGGCTACACCTTC.

This clone was detected once. The rearrangement uses TRBV19 and TRBJ2-1; 10 bases fit TRBD1. V lost 3 bases, J lost 4 bases, and 0 bases stayed unmatched. There are 14 residues in the CDR3. Germline assignment: CDR1 LNHDA and CDR2 SQIVND (reference sequence). Here the CDR3 DNA reads TGTGCCAGTAGTATGGACAGGGGGTACAATGAGCAGTTCTTC. Protein product: CASSMDRGYNEQFF.

This clone was seen a handful of times. The chain employs TRBV6-5 and TRBJ2-7; D uncertain. This CDR3 spans 14 amino acids. Per the germline V gene, CDR1 is MNHEY and CDR2 is SVGAGI. The V gene lost 0 bases and the J gene lost 2 bases, with 8 bases spanning the gap. CDR3 bases: TGTGCCAGCAGTTACTCCTGGCAGGCCTACGAGCAGTACTTC. This sequence encodes CASSYSWQAYEQYF.

J is TRBJ1-2 and V is TRBV10-3; 10 nucleotides line up with TRBD1. With V trimmed by 6 bases and J by 2 bases, 3 bases remained unmatched. The length of the CDR3 is 14 residues. The germline V gene encodes CDR1 ENHRY and CDR2 SYGVKD. The CDR3 DNA sequence: TGTGCCATCAGCAGGACAGGGGGAAACTATGGCTACACCTTC. Its translation is CAISRTGGNYGYTF.

The rearrangement joins TRBV6-1 to TRBJ2-2, with D possibly TRBD1 on 6 matching bases. The CDR3 runs 13 residues. CDR1 is MNHNS and CDR2 is SASEGT in the germline V gene. V gave up 7 bases and J gave up 7 bases, with 13 bases separating them. The CDR3 loop is CASNPGTIGELFF. The CDR3 nucleotides read TGTGCCAGCAACCCCGGGACAATCGGGGAGCTGTTTTTT.

The chain couples TRBV12-5 to TRBJ2-7; TRBD1 aligns across 7 bases. Germline CDR1 reads LGHNT; CDR2 reads FRNRAP. With V trimmed by 5 bases and J by 4 bases, 8 bases remained unmatched. The CDR3 consists of 14 residues. The CDR3 DNA reads TGTGCTAGTGGTGCTACAGGGGTGGTATACGAGCAGTACTTC. Its protein product is CASGATGVVYEQYF.

The CDR3 loop is CASSAPPGAPYEQYF. The CDR3 bases are TGTGCCAGCAGTGCCCCCCCCGGGGCCCCCTACGAGCAGTACTTC. The chain is built from TRBV6-1 and TRBJ2-7; the D call may be TRBD1 or TRBD2 (5 bases each). Germline V CDR1 and CDR2: MNHNS, SASEGT. Trimming left V 4 bases short and J 2 bases short, with 15 bases between. This CDR3 is built from 15 residues.

The chain has TRBV27 and TRBJ1-5; possibly TRBD1 for D (5 bases). Per the germline V gene, CDR1 is MNHEY and CDR2 is SMNVEV (reference sequence). This CDR3 is built from 16 residues. V was clipped by 8 bases and J by 0 bases, with 17 bases between them. The CDR3 protein is CASRRPGQRSNQPQHF. The DNA for the CDR3 is TGTGCCAGCCGCCGGCCAGGGCAACGTAGCAATCAGCCCCAGCATTTT.

This clone came up once. The CDR3 coding sequence is TGTGCCAGCAGCTTGGACAGGGAAGATCCACATTACGAGCAGTACTTC. Translation gives CASSLDREDPHYEQYF. The chain is built from TRBV7-9 and TRBJ2-7; 8 bases align to TRBD1. CDR1 and CDR2 from the germline V gene are SEHNR and FQNEAQ (reference sequence). The CDR3 covers 16 residues. V was clipped by 3 bases and J by 4 bases; unmatched bases: 11.

The chain uses TRBV27 and TRBJ1-1, with D maybe TRBD1 (6 bases). This CDR3 comprises 13 residues. Trimming removed 9 bases from V and 8 bases from J, with 19 bases in between. Germline CDR1 and CDR2: MNHEY and SMNVEV (reference sequence). CDR3 coding DNA: TGTGCCAGTAATCCTATTACAGGGACGGAAGCTTTCTTT. This translates into CASNPITGTEAFF.

This chain uses TRBV2 with TRBJ2-7; the D is unclear. This CDR3 region has 14 residues. Trimming left V 4 bases short and J 3 bases short, with 13 bases between. The germline CDR1 and CDR2 sequences are SNHLY and FYNNEI. CDR3 sequence reads: CASSVRPLYYEQYF. CDR3 DNA: TGTGCCAGCAGTGTTAGACCGCTTTACTACGAGCAGTACTTC.

This clone qualifies as medium-sized (0.01 to 0.1%). The chain links TRBV27 to TRBJ2-3, with 11 bases that match TRBD1. CDR3 length: 16 residues. Germline V gene data show CDR1 as MNHEY and CDR2 as SMNVEV (reference sequence). The V and J ends lost 9 bases and 4 bases, in that order; junction bases with no gene match: 12. CDR3 sequence (DNA): TGTGCCAGTTCCTTGGGACAGGGGGTGATTTCAGATACGCAGTATTTT. This encodes CASSLGQGVISDTQYF.

The chain links TRBV5-1 to TRBJ2-7; 13 bases are a match to TRBD2. The CDR3 sequence is 15 residues long. Germline CDR1 SGHRS, CDR2 YFSETQ. V trimming: 4 bases; J trimming: 6 bases; junction bases outside the gene matches: 7. This CDR3 reads CASSIGLAGAPEQYF. Written as DNA, the CDR3 is TGCGCCAGCAGCATCGGACTAGCGGGAGCCCCCGAGCAGTACTTC.

This chain joins TRBV19 and TRBJ2-7; 8 bases are shared with TRBD1. Germline assignment: CDR1 LNHDA and CDR2 SQIVND (reference sequence). Losses at the gene ends were 4 bases for V and 3 bases for J; bases not matched to a gene: 5. The CDR3 consists of 14 residues. The CDR3 sequence is CASSTRQGYYEQYF. The CDR3 region has the DNA TGTGCCAGTAGTACAAGACAGGGGTACTACGAGCAGTACTTC. The complete variable domain, with remaining parts taken from reference TRBV19 and TRBJ2-7, reads DGGITQSPKYLFRKEGQNVTLSCEQNLNHDAMYWYRQDPGQGLRLIYYSQIVNDFQKGDIAEGYSVSREKKESFPLTVTSAQKNPTAFYLCASSTRQGYYEQYFGPGTRLTVT.

The V and J genes are TRBV19 and TRBJ2-4; D is perhaps TRBD1 (6 bases). Trimming stripped 3 bases from V and 10 bases from J, with 13 bases between. The CDR3 runs 13 residues. Germline assignment: CDR1 LNHDA and CDR2 SQIVND (reference sequence). CDR3: CASSIAGQGIQYF. DNA of the CDR3: TGTGCCAGTAGTATCGCGGGCCAGGGGATTCAGTACTTC.